This T cell receptor beta chain was sequenced in a study of blood T cells in healthy people across ages. Regarding the study as a whole: Comparison with aged donors showed that long-lived donors had more naive CD4+ cells and higher diversity.

The V end lost 6 bases, the J end lost 1 base, and 14 bases lay between the germline ends. The CDR3 loop spans 15 amino acids. The V gene's germline CDR1 is SGHTA and CDR2 FQGNSA. Sample-barcoded 5' priming and a J-beta primer mix drove a second PCR of roughly 6 to 12 cycles. TCRdb recomputed calls from the 5' RACE reads with MiXCR, one row per CDR3 protein. The sample has about 640,000 distinct CDR3 sequences, around 31% seen once. As for this clonotype: Antigen unknown.

The TCR originated in a woman older than 75 in good health. The sequenced material came from blood. The V and J genes are TRBV7-2 and TRBJ2-3; D gene uncertain. CDR3: CASRDGLVGTDTQYF. CDR3 bases: TGTGCCAGCAGAGACGGTCTAGTCGGCACAGATACGCAGTATTTT.